The present TCR beta chain was sequenced within a study of T-cell reconstitution after alpha-beta-depleted transplantation in children. V was pared by 3 bases and J by 8 bases, with 10 bases between. Per the germline V gene, CDR1 is MDHEN and CDR2 is SYDVKM. This CDR3 region has 13 residues. Preparation of the TCRbeta library used unique molecular identifiers. MiXCR, run by TCRdb on the PCR reads, gives a single entry per CDR3 protein. The data hold 350,000 to 450,000 distinct CDR3 sequences, with about 20% observed a single time. In this sample, this clonotype turned up a few times. This chain connects TRBV28 to TRBJ1-4; D gene unclear. The receptor was isolated from a human donor who donated a stem cell graft to a child with acute myeloid leukemia. The source material was PBMCs from the stem cell graft donor, sampled from the stem cell graft. The CDR3 region is CASSFGRPEKLFF. CDR3 sequence (DNA): TGTGCCAGCAGTTTCGGCAGACCCGAAAAACTGTTTTTT.